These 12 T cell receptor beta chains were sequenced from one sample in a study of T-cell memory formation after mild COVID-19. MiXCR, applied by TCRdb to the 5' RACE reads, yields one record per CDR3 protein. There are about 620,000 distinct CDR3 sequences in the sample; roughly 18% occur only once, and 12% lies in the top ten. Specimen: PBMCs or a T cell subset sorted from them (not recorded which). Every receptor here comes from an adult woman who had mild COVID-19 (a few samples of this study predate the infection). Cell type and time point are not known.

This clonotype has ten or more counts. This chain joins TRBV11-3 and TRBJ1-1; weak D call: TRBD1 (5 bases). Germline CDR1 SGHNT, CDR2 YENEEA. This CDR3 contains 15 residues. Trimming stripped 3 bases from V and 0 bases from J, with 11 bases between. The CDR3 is CASSLSGGMNTEAFF. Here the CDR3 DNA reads TGTGCCAGCAGCTTGAGCGGGGGGATGAACACTGAAGCTTTCTTT.

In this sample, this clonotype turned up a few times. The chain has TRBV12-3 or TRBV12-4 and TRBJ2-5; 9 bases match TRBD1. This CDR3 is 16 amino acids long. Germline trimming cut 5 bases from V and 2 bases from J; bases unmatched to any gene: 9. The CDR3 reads CASSRQGVDPQETQYF. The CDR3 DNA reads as TGTGCCAGCAGTAGACAGGGGGTCGACCCTCAAGAGACCCAGTACTTC.

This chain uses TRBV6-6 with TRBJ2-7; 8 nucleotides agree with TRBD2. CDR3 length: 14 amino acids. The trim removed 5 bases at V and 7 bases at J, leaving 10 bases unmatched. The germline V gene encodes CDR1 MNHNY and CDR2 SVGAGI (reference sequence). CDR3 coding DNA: TGTGCCAGCAGTCATCGGGAGGGCCGTAGGGAGCAGTACTTC. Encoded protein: CASSHREGRREQYF.

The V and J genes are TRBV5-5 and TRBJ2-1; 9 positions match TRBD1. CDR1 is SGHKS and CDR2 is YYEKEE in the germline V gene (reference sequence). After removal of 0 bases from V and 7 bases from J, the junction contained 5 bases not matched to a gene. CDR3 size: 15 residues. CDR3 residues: CASSLETGGKNEQFF. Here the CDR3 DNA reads TGTGCCAGCAGCTTGGAGACAGGGGGAAAGAATGAGCAGTTCTTC.

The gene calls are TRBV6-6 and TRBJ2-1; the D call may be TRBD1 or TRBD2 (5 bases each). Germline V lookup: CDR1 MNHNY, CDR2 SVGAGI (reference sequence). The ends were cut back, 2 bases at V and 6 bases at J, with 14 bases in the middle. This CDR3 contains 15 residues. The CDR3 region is CASSYGTQPANEQFF. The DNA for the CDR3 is TGTGCCAGCAGTTACGGGACCCAACCAGCCAATGAGCAGTTCTTC.

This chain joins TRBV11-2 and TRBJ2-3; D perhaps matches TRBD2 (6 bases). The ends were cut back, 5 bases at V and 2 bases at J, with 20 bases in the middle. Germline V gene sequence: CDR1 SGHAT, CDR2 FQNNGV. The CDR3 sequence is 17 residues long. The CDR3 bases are TGTGCCAGCAGCCTCTCGGCCCTCGGGGGAAACACAGATACGCAGTATTTT. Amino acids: CASSLSALGGNTDTQYF.

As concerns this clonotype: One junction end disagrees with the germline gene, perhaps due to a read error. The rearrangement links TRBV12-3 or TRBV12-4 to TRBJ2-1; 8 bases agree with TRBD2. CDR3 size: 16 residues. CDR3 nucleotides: TGTGCCAGCAGACCCGTCAGCGGGAGCTCCTACAATGAGCAGTTATTC. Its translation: CASRPVSGSSYNEQLF.

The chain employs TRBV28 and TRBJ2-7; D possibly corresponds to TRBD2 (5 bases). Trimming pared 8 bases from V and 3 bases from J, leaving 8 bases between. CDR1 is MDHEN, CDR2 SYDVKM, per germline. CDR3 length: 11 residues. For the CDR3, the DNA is TGTGCCAGCGACCGGGGCTACGAGCAGTACTTC. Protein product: CASDRGYEQYF.

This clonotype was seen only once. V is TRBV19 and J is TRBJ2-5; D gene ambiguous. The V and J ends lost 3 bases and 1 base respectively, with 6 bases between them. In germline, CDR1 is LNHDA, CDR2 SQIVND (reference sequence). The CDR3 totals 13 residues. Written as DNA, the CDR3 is TGTGCCAGTAGTATCGGTGTCCAAGAGACCCAGTACTTC. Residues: CASSIGVQETQYF.

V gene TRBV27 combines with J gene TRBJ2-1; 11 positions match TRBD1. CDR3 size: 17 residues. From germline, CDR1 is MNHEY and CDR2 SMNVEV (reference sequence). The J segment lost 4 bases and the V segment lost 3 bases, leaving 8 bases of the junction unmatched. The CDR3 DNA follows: TGTGCCAGCAGTTTGAGACCCGGGACAGGGGGTTACAATGAGCAGTTCTTC. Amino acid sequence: CASSLRPGTGGYNEQFF.

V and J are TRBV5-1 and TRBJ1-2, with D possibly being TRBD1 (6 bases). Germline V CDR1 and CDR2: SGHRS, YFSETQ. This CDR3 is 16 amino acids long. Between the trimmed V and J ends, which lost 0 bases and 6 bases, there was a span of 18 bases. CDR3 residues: CASSLVGRGSLDGYTF. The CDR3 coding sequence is TGCGCCAGCAGCTTGGTTGGCAGGGGTTCTCTTGATGGCTACACCTTC.

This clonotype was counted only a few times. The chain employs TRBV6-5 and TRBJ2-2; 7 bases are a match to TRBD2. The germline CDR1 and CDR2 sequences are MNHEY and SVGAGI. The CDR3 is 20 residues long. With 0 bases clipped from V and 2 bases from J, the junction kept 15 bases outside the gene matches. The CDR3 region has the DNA TGTGCCAGCAGTTACTCCCGCGCGGCGCGGGGGATCACTAACACCGGGGAGCTGTTTTTT. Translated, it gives CASSYSRAARGITNTGELFF.